These 15 T cell receptor beta chains originate from one sample sequenced in a study of T-cell memory formation after mild COVID-19. From the 5' RACE reads, TCRdb called clonotypes with MiXCR, one entry per CDR3 protein. The table lists approximately 100,000 distinct CDR3 sequences, under 15% of them singletons. The source material was PBMCs or a T cell subset sorted from them (not recorded which). The receptors were sampled from an adult woman who had mild COVID-19 (a few samples of this study predate the infection). Cell type and time point are not known.

The chain carries TRBV24-1 and TRBJ2-1; 7 bases match TRBD2. There are 16 residues in the CDR3. The germline gives CDR1 KGHDR, CDR2 SFDVKD. V gave up 5 bases and J gave up 4 bases; unmatched junction bases: 10. The CDR3 DNA follows: TGTGCCACCAGTGCCACGCTAGCGGCTGGTTACAATGAGCAGTTCTTC. Its protein is CATSATLAAGYNEQFF.

This clonotype was detected only a few times. The chain has TRBV7-9 and TRBJ1-2, with 8 bases aligning to TRBD1. This CDR3 has 16 amino acids. V lost 0 bases and J lost 6; bases outside the gene matches: 9. Germline-derived CDR1 and CDR2 are SEHNR and FQNEAQ (reference sequence). The CDR3 here is CASSLAGPDRVDGYTF. Here the CDR3 DNA reads TGTGCCAGCAGCTTAGCGGGCCCGGACAGGGTTGATGGCTACACCTTC. Looking up the rest from reference TRBV7-9 and TRBJ1-2 gives the full variable domain: DTGVSQNPRHKITKRGQNVTFRCDPISEHNRLYWYRQTLGQGPEFLTYFQNEAQLEKSRLLSDRFSAERPKGSFSTLEIQRTEQGDSAMYLCASSLAGPDRVDGYTFGSGTRLTVV.

In this sample, this clonotype turned up a few times. V gene TRBV25-1 combines with J gene TRBJ1-5; TRBD1 aligns across 8 bases. This CDR3 region has 14 residues. Trimming removed 2 bases from V and 4 bases from J; junction bases left unmatched: 1. Germline CDR1 and CDR2: MGHDK and SYGVNS. CDR3 nucleotides: TGTGCCAGCAGTGAACAGGGGGCGAATCAGCCCCAGCATTTT. Protein: CASSEQGANQPQHF.

This sequence joins TRBV2 and TRBJ2-7, with 8 bases identical to TRBD1. V trimming: 2 bases; J trimming: 3 bases; junction bases outside the gene matches: 6. Germline CDR1 is SNHLY and CDR2 is FYNNEI. The CDR3 has 15 amino acids. The CDR3 bases are TGTGCCAGCAGTGAATTGGTGACAGGGGACTACGAGCAGTACTTC. It codes for CASSELVTGDYEQYF. Together with reference TRBV2 and TRBJ2-7, the CDR3 gives the full variable domain: EPEVTQTPSHQVTQMGQEVILRCVPISNHLYFYWYRQILGQKVEFLVSFYNNEISEKSEIFDDQFSVERPDGSNFTLKIRSTKLEDSAMYFCASSELVTGDYEQYFGPGTRLTVT.

This chain joins TRBV7-7 and TRBJ2-1, with D unresolved. The CDR3 totals 15 residues. V was shortened by 5 bases and J by 3 bases, with 14 bases between the two germline ends. Germline lookup yields CDR1 SSHAT and CDR2 FNYEAQ (reference sequence). CDR3 residues: CASSRIGGDYNEQFF. CDR3 nucleotide sequence: TGTGCCAGCAGCCGTATTGGTGGGGACTACAATGAGCAGTTCTTC.

The table lists this clonotype with many counts. V and J are TRBV7-8 and TRBJ2-1; possibly TRBD1 for D (6 bases). V lost 6 bases and J 4 bases, leaving 13 bases between the germline ends. Germline values: CDR1 SGHVS, CDR2 FQNEAQ. There are 14 residues in the CDR3. The CDR3 bases are TGTGCCAGCAGAGGGACACCGAGATACAATGAGCAGTTCTTC. Translated: CASRGTPRYNEQFF.

The table lists this clonotype with a few counts. V gene TRBV7-8 combines with J gene TRBJ2-1; no clear D. Trimming cost V 4 bases and J 6 bases, with 13 bases left between them. In germline, CDR1 is SGHVS, CDR2 FQNEAQ. This CDR3 has 14 amino acids. In DNA, the CDR3 is TGTGCCAGCAGCTCAGCCGACGGATTCAATGAGCAGTTCTTC. Protein sequence: CASSSADGFNEQFF.

This clonotype was found a few times. CDR3 nucleotide sequence: TGTGCCAGCAGTGAAGGACTAGCGGGGGGTTCCTACGAGCAGTACTTC. Residues: CASSEGLAGGSYEQYF. The rearrangement links TRBV6-1 to TRBJ2-7, with 13 bases aligning to TRBD2. Germline CDR1 MNHNS, CDR2 SASEGT. Trimming at V came to 1 base and at J to 1 base, leaving 1 base not matched to a gene. The CDR3 runs to 16 residues.

This clonotype was observed at least ten times. This sequence joins TRBV6-5 and TRBJ2-5, with 10 bases matching TRBD1. Germline lookup yields CDR1 MNHEY and CDR2 SVGAGI. The CDR3 runs 17 residues. With 2 bases clipped from V and 5 bases from J, the junction kept 11 bases outside the gene matches. The CDR3 DNA reads TGTGCCAGCAGTTACACGAATCGGGACAGGGGTTCGGAGACCCAGTACTTC. Its translation: CASSYTNRDRGSETQYF.

The chain couples TRBV13 to TRBJ2-7; a weak D match, TRBD1 (6 bases). Germline V gene data show CDR1 as PRHDT and CDR2 as FYEKMQ (reference sequence). Trimming pared 5 bases from V and 5 bases from J, leaving 16 bases between. This CDR3 contains 14 residues. In DNA, the CDR3 is TGTGCCAGCAGCCTCGCCCAGGGGCGTAACGAGCAGTACTTC. This encodes CASSLAQGRNEQYF.

This clonotype was counted many times. The rearrangement joins TRBV7-2 to TRBJ2-1; no reliable D call. This CDR3 region has 12 residues. Germline CDR1 is SGHTA and CDR2 is FQGNSA. Trimming left V 3 bases short and J 3 bases short, with 3 bases between. DNA for the CDR3: TGTGCCAGCAGCTTCTACTACAATGAGCAGTTCTTC. This codes for CASSFYYNEQFF. Complete variable domain (other parts from reference TRBV7-2 and TRBJ2-1): GAGVSQSPSNKVTEKGKDVELRCDPISGHTALYWYRQSLGQGLEFLIYFQGNSAPDKSGLPSDRFSAERTGGSVSTLTIQRTQQEDSAVYLCASSFYYNEQFFGPGTRLTVL.

V usage is TRBV7-8 and J usage is TRBJ1-5; D is unresolved. The CDR3 runs to 17 residues. Trimming shortened V by 5 bases and J by 2 bases, and 19 bases separated the two germline ends. The germline V gene has CDR1 SGHVS and CDR2 FQNEAQ. The CDR3 loop reads CASSRTGQDGGNQPQHF. Written as DNA, the CDR3 is TGTGCCAGCAGCCGCACTGGGCAGGATGGGGGCAATCAGCCCCAGCATTTT.

The table lists this clonotype with many counts. The chain uses TRBV5-1 and TRBJ1-5; the D gene is possibly TRBD1 (6 bases). CDR1 and CDR2 from the germline V gene are SGHRS and YFSETQ. This CDR3 comprises 16 residues. Trimming shortened V by 0 bases and J by 1 base, and 11 bases separated the two germline ends. The CDR3 spells CASSLGGGTSNQPQHF. The CDR3 DNA is TGCGCCAGCAGCTTGGGAGGGGGTACCAGCAATCAGCCCCAGCATTTT.

The chain has TRBV10-3 and TRBJ1-3; TRBD1 matches 7 bases. The trim removed 5 bases at V and 0 bases at J, leaving 4 bases unmatched. CDR3 length: 15 amino acids. Germline V gene lookup returns CDR1 ENHRY and CDR2 SYGVKD. CDR3 amino acids: CAISQGDISGNTIYF. CDR3 DNA sequence: TGTGCCATCAGTCAGGGGGACATCTCTGGAAACACCATATATTTT.

A few counts support this clonotype. This chain uses TRBV27 with TRBJ2-5; TRBD2 might be the D (6 bases). V lost 6 bases and J lost 5, with 13 bases in between. From germline, CDR1 is MNHEY and CDR2 SMNVEV (reference sequence). The CDR3 length is 13 residues. CDR3 coding DNA: TGTGCCAGCAGCCCGGCTGGGGGGGAGACCCAGTACTTC. This translates into CASSPAGGETQYF.